Included here is one TCR beta chain sequence, with context. Its antigen is currently not known. No much larger clone exists at a distance of one base, and base qualities are not known. These data belong to a study of a mutant IDH1 vaccine in newly diagnosed glioma (dated by TCRdb to the early 2020s). Study-level background: Of the 30 to 35 treated patients, around 60% were male and approximately 40% were female, and a mean age of roughly 37 years was recorded. Six visits were used for peripheral blood collection: V03 (baseline), V05, V07, V10, V12 and V13. Before enrollment, patients had received standard therapy of radiotherapy alone, temozolomide alone, or radiochemotherapy with temozolomide; most received the combination. For exploratory analyses, longitudinal TCRB deep sequencing was carried out in 25 treated patients wherever samples were available.

The time point label corresponds to: baseline, week 1 (first vaccination visit). According to the study, the label for this sample's treatment or condition signals: pre-vaccination baseline after standard-of-care therapy. All donors had newly diagnosed IDH1-mutant astrocytomas of WHO grade 3 or 4 that showed loss of nuclear ATRX. The samples were drawn from NOA16, a multicentre, single-arm, open-label phase I trial in Germany that tested a mutant IDH1 peptide vaccine in humans for the first time. For immunogenicity testing, the blood drawn at visit V03 was used as the baseline sample. Genomic DNA for TCRB sequencing was extracted from EDTA blood using the DNeasy Blood and Tissue Kit. Library preparation used the immunoSEQ multiplex PCR assay. The hsTCRB Kit was used according to the manufacturer's protocol to amplify rearranged TCR beta chain sequences. Sequencing of TCRB libraries was carried out on an Illumina MiSeq. The published analysis was carried out like this. The kit vendor's proprietary platform handled demultiplexing, trimming and gene mapping. TCRdb re-hosts the immuneACCESS table, in-frame sequences only. Its copies lack some clones; in the studies checked, an unresolved V gene accounts for under half of them, and the cause for the rest is not known. That table is the source of V, J and clone size, and D and trimming were worked out from the DNA. The sample table shows 85,000 to 100,000 clones, and roughly 90% are seen once. The biggest ten clones account for roughly 0.54% of the sample.

Based on the germline V gene (reference sequence), the CDR1 and CDR2 sequences are GTSNPN and SVGIG. V has 0 bases trimmed and J has 7 bases trimmed; junction bases matching no gene number 3. There are 16 amino acids in the CDR3, from cysteine to phenylalanine inclusive. Only the CDR3 DNA is retained, 48 bases long and in frame from the first base. Paper-wide results and their limitations: Pseudoprogression appeared unrelated to alterations in the top peripheral T cell clonotypes detected by TCRB sequencing. PBMC samples for TCRB deep sequencing were selected based on availability. The authors noted that analyses of patient blood samples could not be reproduced because of sample limitations. Immune responses induced by the vaccine were seen in 90% to 95% of patients across multiple MHC alleles.

The rearranged segments are TRBV30 and TRBJ2-1, and TRBD2 aligns with 16 junction nucleotides. The sequence derives from a woman between 45 and 60 years old with glioma. The sample was PBMCs, taken from a glioma patient treated with radiotherapy, temozolomide or both. The DNA is TGTGCCTGGAGTGTGGGACTAGCGGGAGGGCCGAATGAGCAGTTCTTC. Translated, this gives CAWSVGLAGGPNEQFF.